These T cell receptor beta chains were read from a single sample in a study of OX40 agonist ivuxolimab in advanced cancers. Profiling relied on immunoSEQ multiplex PCR, and the TCRdb table lists in-frame clones only, not all of them. The data show 89,000 or so clones, around nine tenths seen once. This sample comprised CD4+ or CD8+ T cells sorted from blood, obtained in a trial of the OX40 agonist ivuxolimab. The receptors were gathered from an adult with an advanced solid tumor such as melanoma, head and neck, liver or kidney cancer. The CDR3 runs from the conserved cysteine through the conserved F or W. The D gene is left open where the match is weak.

J gene	D gene	V gene	CDR3 protein	CDR3 DNA
TRBJ2-1	.	TRBV6-4	CASSDLEGRHEQFF	TGTGCCAGCAGTGACTTAGAGGGGCGACATGAGCAGTTCTTC
TRBJ1-4	.	TRBV11-1	CASSPDRPNEKLFF	TGTGCCAGCAGCCCCGACAGACCGAATGAAAAACTGTTTTTT
TRBJ2-1	.	TRBV30	CAWSHGNLNEQFF	TGTGCCTGGAGTCACGGCAACCTCAATGAGCAGTTCTTC
TRBJ2-5	.	TRBV5-4	CASSLDLYQETQYF	TGTGCCAGCAGCTTAGACTTGTACCAAGAGACCCAGTACTTC
TRBJ1-1	TRBD1	TRBV7-2	CASSTWTGLTEAFF	TGTGCCAGCAGCACTTGGACAGGCCTCACTGAAGCTTTCTTT
TRBJ2-7	.	TRBV5-6	CASSLGTPTYEQYF	TGTGCCAGCAGCTTGGGGACTCCAACCTACGAGCAGTACTTC
TRBJ2-1	TRBD2	TRBV2	CASILTSGNEQFF	TGTGCCAGCATTCTGACTAGCGGGAATGAGCAGTTCTTC
TRBJ2-1	.	TRBV28	CASTAYNEQFF	TGTGCCAGCACGGCTTACAATGAGCAGTTCTTC
TRBJ1-4	.	TRBV18	CASSPRTNVEKLFF	TGTGCCAGCTCACCAAGGACAAACGTTGAAAAACTGTTTTTT
TRBJ2-3	.	TRBV6-5	CASSYRDNTDTQYF	TGTGCCAGCAGTTACCGGGACAACACAGATACGCAGTATTTT
TRBJ1-4	TRBD1	TRBV5-4	CASSLTGDEKLFF	TGTGCCAGCAGCTTGACAGGGGACGAAAAACTGTTTTTT
TRBJ2-5	.	TRBV5-4	CASSAPGPPETQYF	TGTGCCAGCAGCGCACCGGGACCGCCAGAGACCCAGTACTTC
TRBJ1-5	.	TRBV7-8	CASSLESQPQHF	TGTGCCAGCAGCTTAGAAAGTCAGCCCCAGCATTTT